The following is a TCR beta chain sequence with its context. This entry comes from a study of blood T cell repertoires in COVID-19. Study overall: COVID-19 samples from acute and convalescent phases originated in the United States, Italy and Spain. T cells, B-cell-depleted T cells, or PBMCs supplied cDNA or gDNA.

In the original analysis: Estimates of nucleated cell counts were drawn from the amplification of reference gene primers. TCRdb's copy holds only in-frame clones and misses some; the assay was immunoSEQ multiplex PCR. V and J calls and clone size are given by that table; D and trimming were obtained from the DNA. Altogether 350,000 or so clones are present, around 88% being singletons, with the ten largest covering almost 3%. V was cut by 4 bases and J by 8 bases, with 8 bases left in between. Germline lookup yields CDR1 LNHDA and CDR2 SQIVND (reference sequence). This CDR3 has 12 amino acids. The receptor was derived from a man younger than 40 with active or convalescent COVID-19. The chain employs TRBV19 and TRBJ2-2, with D possibly matching TRBD2 (5 bases). The sample consisted of peripheral blood. The CDR3 loop is CASSTRTGELFF. In nucleotides, the CDR3 is TGTGCCAGTAGTACCAGGACTGGGGAGCTGTTTTTT.